What follows are 10 T cell receptor beta chains derived from one specimen sequenced in a study of shared clonotypes between healthy human individuals. This table comes from immunoSEQ multiplex PCR, and its TCRdb copy is limited to in-frame clones, with some not included. Of 1,500,000 or so clones in the sample, around 95% were seen once. Sequencing input: naive CD4+ T cells sorted from blood. Subset indicated: CD45RA+ positively selected. Receptors originate from a young man in good health.

This clone was seen just once. The chain links TRBV7-2 to TRBJ1-2; tentative D call: TRBD1 (5 bases). This CDR3 has 13 residues. Germline V gene data show CDR1 as SGHTA and CDR2 as FQGNSA. The V end lost 2 bases, the J end lost 8 bases, and 12 bases lay between the germline ends. CDR3 loop: CASSLWGFDGYTF. CDR3 DNA sequence: TGTGCCAGCAGCTTATGGGGGTTCGACGGCTACACCTTC.

V gene TRBV18 combines with J gene TRBJ2-5; D might be TRBD1 or TRBD2, each matching 6 bases. This CDR3 has 13 residues. The germline gives CDR1 KGHSH, CDR2 LQKENI. V lost 6 bases and J 3 bases, leaving 11 bases between the germline ends. This chain's CDR3 is CASSKGGEETQYF. DNA for the CDR3: TGTGCCAGCTCGAAGGGGGGAGAAGAGACCCAGTACTTC.

The rearrangement links TRBV27 to TRBJ1-2, with 7 bases fitting TRBD1. The CDR3 covers 12 residues. Germline CDR1 and CDR2: MNHEY and SMNVEV (reference sequence). The J segment lost 7 bases and the V segment lost 4 bases, leaving 3 bases of the junction unmatched. CDR3 nucleotides: TGTGCCAGCAGTTCCCAGGGGGTTGGCTACACCTTC. It encodes CASSSQGVGYTF.

This chain links TRBV28 with TRBJ2-1, with 8 bases lining up with TRBD2. Losses at the gene ends were 3 bases for V and 9 bases for J; bases not matched to a gene: 16. In germline, CDR1 is MDHEN, CDR2 SYDVKM. CDR3 length: 17 amino acids. The CDR3 DNA reads TGTGCCAGCAGTTTCCCATTTAGGGGGACTAGAGTCCCTGAGCAGTTCTTC. Protein: CASSFPFRGTRVPEQFF.

The genes are TRBV18 and TRBJ1-5; tentative D call: TRBD1 (6 bases). Trimming took off 6 bases at V and 0 bases at J, with 15 bases between the two ends. Per germline, CDR1 KGHSH and CDR2 LQKENI. This CDR3 has 16 amino acids. CDR3 sequence reads: CASSPTGTNSNQPQHF. In DNA form, the CDR3 reads TGTGCCAGCTCGCCCACAGGGACGAATAGCAATCAGCCCCAGCATTTT.

Regarding this clone: One junction end does not reproduce the germline sequence, and a read error may be involved. The rearrangement uses TRBV5-6 and TRBJ2-3; 15 nucleotides match TRBD2. Germline V lookup: CDR1 SGHDT, CDR2 YYEEEE. The CDR3 covers 12 residues. CDR3 region: CASSLRTSGRDF. The CDR3 DNA is TGTGCCAGCAGCTTAAGGACTAGCGGGAGGGATTTT. Based on the CDR3 plus reference TRBV5-6 and TRBJ2-3, the full variable domain is DAGVTQSPTHLIKTRGQQVTLRCSPKSGHDTVSWYQQALGQGPQFIFQYYEEEERQRGNFPDRFSGHQFPNYSSELNVNALLLGDSALYLCASSLRTSGRDFGPGTRLTVL.

This clone was seen a single time. The rearrangement uses TRBV5-1 and TRBJ2-2; perhaps TRBD1 as D (5 bases). This CDR3 has 15 amino acids. Trimming took 6 bases from V and 1 from J, leaving 13 bases between them. Germline V gene data show CDR1 as SGHRS and CDR2 as YFSETQ. Here the CDR3 reads CASIWGTGNTGELFF. The CDR3 nucleotides read TGCGCCAGCATCTGGGGTACAGGGAACACCGGGGAGCTGTTTTTT. The complete variable domain, with remaining parts taken from reference TRBV5-1 and TRBJ2-2, reads KAGVTQTPRYLIKTRGQQVTLSCSPISGHRSVSWYQQTPGQGLQFLFEYFSETQRNKGNFPGRFSGRQFSNSRSEMNVSTLELGDSALYLCASIWGTGNTGELFFGEGSRLTVL.

J is TRBJ1-1 and V is TRBV5-5; TRBD1 aligns across 8 bases. The length of the CDR3 is 14 residues. In germline, CDR1 is SGHKS, CDR2 YYEKEE (reference sequence). V gave up 0 bases and J gave up 7 bases; unmatched junction bases: 5. CDR3 DNA: TGTGCCAGCAGCTTGGTACAGGGGGTGGGTGAAGCTTTCTTT. It yields the protein CASSLVQGVGEAFF. Based on the CDR3 plus reference TRBV5-5 and TRBJ1-1, the full variable domain is DAGVTQSPTHLIKTRGQQVTLRCSPISGHKSVSWYQQVLGQGPQFIFQYYEKEERGRGNFPDRFSARQFPNYSSELNVNALLLGDSALYLCASSLVQGVGEAFFGQGTRLTVV.

The J gene is TRBJ2-7, the V gene TRBV5-1; D is unresolved. The germline gives CDR1 SGHRS, CDR2 YFSETQ. This CDR3 contains 16 residues. The V gene lost 0 bases and the J gene lost 0 bases, with 13 bases spanning the gap. The CDR3 region has the DNA TGCGCCAGCAGCTTGGAGGTGGGTCTTAGCTCCTACGAGCAGTACTTC. This translates into CASSLEVGLSSYEQYF.

The CDR3, as DNA: TGCGCCAGCAGTTACTCCAAATCGCGAAAGACCTATGGCTACACCTTC. As protein: CASSYSKSRKTYGYTF. The rearrangement joins TRBV10-1 to TRBJ1-2; D remains ambiguous. The CDR3 is 16 amino acids. With 5 bases removed from V and 4 bases from J, the gap between germline ends came to 20 bases. Germline CDR1 WNHNN, CDR2 SYGVQD (reference sequence).